Presented here are 18 T cell receptor delta chains from one specimen sequenced in a study of γδ T cells in repeated Plasmodium falciparum infection. Vgamma9/Vdelta2+ and Vdelta2-negative gammadelta T cells were flow-sorted from PBMC for bulk sequencing. TCRdb reran clone calling via CATT on the multiplex PCR reads. The data contain tens of thousands of delta-chain clones, roughly 1.8% of them singletons. Specimen: gamma-delta T cells from blood. The receptors here all came from a pool of human donors (malaria-infected and uninfected, not separated).

This clone has ten or more counts. The protein that TCRdb holds for this DNA derives from a much larger clone and differs from the translated DNA at residue 5, which likely indicates a read error; the protein shown here is translated from the DNA. The rearrangement uses TRDV1 and TRDJ1; no clear D gene. V lost 4 bases to trimming and J lost 0 bases, with 18 bases between them. The CDR3 is 17 amino acids. CDR1 and CDR2 (germline): TSWWSYY, QGS. DNA of the CDR3: TGTGCTCTTGGGGGACTAGCGCCACTAAGAGACACCGATAAACTCATCTTT. Its translation is CALGGLAPLRDTDKLIF.

Only a few counts were recorded for this clone. The TCRdb record carries a much larger clone's protein, which differs from this DNA's translation at residue 17; a read error is the likely cause, and the protein listed here is the DNA translation. The J gene is TRDJ1, the V gene TRDV2, with D unclear. Because TCRdb records no J gene, it was assigned here through a match of the DNA to germline. Germline CDR1 GEAIGNYY, CDR2 EKD. The CDR3 covers 21 residues. V was shortened by 3 bases and J by 5 bases, with 36 bases between the two germline ends. The CDR3 loop is CACDPITPEGSSPGPLDKLIF. The CDR3 bases are TGTGCCTGTGACCCAATAACGCCTGAGGGTTCGAGCCCGGGGCCTCTTGATAAACTCATCTTT.

This clone was picked up many times. The amino acid sequence in TCRdb belongs to a much larger clone and departs from this DNA's translation at residue 18, likely a sequencing read error; the sequence shown is translated from the DNA. This rearrangement joins TRDV1 to TRDJ1; 10 bases line up with TRDD3. The CDR3 spans 20 residues. Germline-derived CDR1 and CDR2 are TSWWSYY and QGS. The CDR3 DNA sequence: TGTGCTCTTGGGGAAAATTCCTGCGGCCTTCTCCTGTGGGGGATACAGAAACCCATCTTT. This codes for CALGENSCGLLLWGIQKPIF.

Note on this clone: The likely explanation is a read error, given a far larger clone one base away. This chain connects TRDV3 to TRDJ2; 7 positions agree with TRDD3. Because TCRdb records no J gene, it was assigned here through a match of the DNA to germline. CDR3 size: 19 residues. The germline V gene encodes CDR1 TVYSNPD and CDR2 GDNSRS (reference sequence). In DNA form, the CDR3 reads TGCGCCTCCCCAACGCCCCGGTTGTGGGGGACCCTGAGGACAGCACAACTCTTCTTT. Translation gives CASPTPRLWGTLRTAQLFF. The whole variable domain, filled in from reference TRDV3 and TRDJ2, reads CDKVTQSSPDQTVASGSEVVLLCTYDTVYSNPDLFWYRIRPDYSFQFVFYGDNSRSEGADFTQGRFSVKHILTQKAFHLVISPVRTEDSATYYCASPTPRLWGTLRTAQLFFGKGTQLIVEP.

This clone was seen only a few times. The chain employs TRDV1 and TRDJ1; 8 bases map to TRDD3. CDR1 is TSWWSYY and CDR2 is QGS in the germline V gene. The CDR3 contains 22 residues. V was pared by 2 bases and J by 0 bases, with 23 bases of the junction left unmatched. The CDR3 region is CALGEREVDEPGGQSYTDKLIF. CDR3 DNA: TGTGCTCTTGGGGAAAGGGAGGTAGATGAGCCTGGGGGACAGTCGTACACCGATAAACTCATCTTT.

This clone was picked up many times. TCRdb assigns this DNA the protein of a much larger clone, which departs from its translation at residue 4; this likely reflects a read error, and the protein shown comes from translating the DNA. This chain uses TRDV1 with TRDJ1; 7 bases line up with TRDD3. Germline values: CDR1 TSWWSYY, CDR2 QGS. The CDR3 is 19 residues long. CDR3 DNA sequence: TGTGCTCTTAGGGAGCCTAGTAGTCTGGGGGTCCACCACACCGATAAACTCATCTTT. It yields the protein CALREPSSLGVHHTDKLIF.

This clone was picked up many times. The protein TCRdb lists belongs to a much larger clone and differs from this DNA's translation at residue 7, which points to a read error; the protein shown is made from the DNA. The CDR3 sequence: CALGEITQVVPHTDKLIF. Written as DNA, the CDR3 is TGTGCTCTTGGGGAAATTACTCAAGTCGTCCCCCACACCGATAAACTCATCTTT. The chain combines TRDV1 with TRDJ1; D unresolved. V was clipped by 2 bases and J by 0 bases, with 19 bases between them. This CDR3 contains 18 residues. Germline assignment: CDR1 TSWWSYY and CDR2 QGS.

On this clone itself: The protein recorded in TCRdb matches a much larger clone and deviates from this DNA's translation at residue 15, suggesting a read error; the protein here is obtained by translating the DNA. This chain uses TRDV1 with TRDJ1, with 8 bases matching TRDD3. As TCRdb names no J gene, one was assigned here on the basis of a DNA match to germline. Germline V gene sequence: CDR1 TSWWSYY, CDR2 QGS. The CDR3 totals 23 residues. V trimming: 0 bases; J trimming: 5 bases; junction bases outside the gene matches: 29. CDR3 amino acids: CALGELKSLHRYWGVQGEDKLIF. DNA of the CDR3: TGTGCTCTTGGGGAACTAAAGTCCCTGCACCGGTACTGGGGGGTACAGGGGGAGGATAAACTCATCTTT.

This clone was observed many times. With a far larger clone one base away, a read error is the likely cause. Other nucleotide sequences in the sample specify the same CDR3. This chain connects TRDV1 to TRDJ1, with D tentatively TRDD3 (5 bases). The germline gives CDR1 TSWWSYY, CDR2 QGS. CDR3 length equals 20 residues. The CDR3 here is CALGENSGPSSGVLTDKLIF. In nucleotides, the CDR3 is TGTGCCCTTGGGGAAAACAGCGGGCCATCCTCGGGGGTCCTCACCGATAAACTCATCTTT.

This clone occurred many times. For this DNA, TCRdb reports the protein of a much larger clone, which diverges at residue 3, most likely from a read error; the protein presented here is translated directly from the DNA. The chain is built from TRDV1 and TRDJ1; perhaps TRDD2 as D (7 bases). CDR3 length: 13 amino acids. Germline V gives CDR1 TSWWSYY, CDR2 QGS. Here the CDR3 DNA reads TGTGCTCCTGGGGAACTAGTTTCCTACAAACTCATCTTT. Translating gives CAPGELVSYKLIF.

This clone occurred many times. This probably arose from a read error, given a far larger clone one base away. At the DNA level, this CDR3 is encoded by other sequences in the same sample as well. The gene calls are TRDV2 and TRDJ1; no clear D gene. V was trimmed by 3 bases and J by 0 bases, leaving 25 bases between them. Germline values: CDR1 GEAIGNYY, CDR2 EKD. The CDR3 sequence is 19 residues long. The CDR3, as DNA: TGTGCCTGTGACCAGATCGGTACAGGGTGGGACTCAGACACCGATAAACTCATCTTT. Translation gives CACDQIGTGWDSDTDKLIF.

This clone was recorded a few times. The protein TCRdb gives is from a much larger clone and does not agree with this DNA's translation at residue 20, likely a read error; the protein shown here comes from the DNA. CDR3 amino acids: CALGELGFFLREGIRLDKLTF. DNA of the CDR3: TGTGCTCTTGGGGAATTGGGGTTCTTCCTACGTGAGGGGATTAGACTCGATAAACTCACCTTT. J gene calling gave no result, while the V gene is TRDV1; TRDD3 was called by the table and not checked on the DNA. Germline CDR1 reads TSWWSYY; CDR2 reads QGS. The CDR3 sequence is 21 residues long.

This clone occurred a few times. With a far larger clone one base away, a read error is the likely cause. The identical CDR3 is also encoded by other nucleotide sequences in the sample. This chain links TRDV1 with TRDJ1; D may correspond to TRDD2 or TRDD3 (5 bases each). The CDR3 totals 16 residues. CDR1 and CDR2 from the germline V gene are TSWWSYY and QGS. CDR3 nucleotides: TGTGCCCTTGGGGACCGTCCTAGGCGGAACACCGATAAACTCATCTTT. Translated, it gives CALGDRPRRNTDKLIF.

This clone was counted at least ten times. This DNA translates differently at residue 17 from the TCRdb protein, which is that of a much larger clone; a read error is likely, and the protein shown is the DNA's own translation. V usage is TRDV1 and J usage is TRDJ1; 8 nucleotides match TRDD2. The CDR3 loop spans 20 amino acids. Looked up from germline, CDR1 is TSWWSYY and CDR2 is QGS. The CDR3 region is CALGDPQSSYPHPYTDRLIF. CDR3 nucleotides: TGTGCTCTTGGGGACCCACAATCTTCCTACCCTCACCCGTACACCGATAGACTCATCTTT.

This clone was counted at least ten times. TCRdb assigns this DNA the protein of a much larger clone, which departs from its translation at residue 13; this likely reflects a read error, and the protein shown comes from translating the DNA. The chain couples TRDV1 to TRDJ1; D is uncertain. This CDR3 spans 14 amino acids. Germline lookup yields CDR1 TSWWSYY and CDR2 QGS. The CDR3: CALGRNIRTDKLTF. The DNA of the CDR3 is TGTGCTCTTGGGAGGAACATCAGGACCGATAAACTCACCTTT.

On this clone itself: A read error is the likely source, as a far larger clone sits one nucleotide away. Within the sample, other DNA sequences also encode this same CDR3. The chain has TRDV1 and TRDJ1, with 12 bases that match TRDD3. Because TCRdb records no J gene, it was assigned here through a match of the DNA to germline. The CDR3 extends over 23 amino acids. Germline values: CDR1 TSWWSYY, CDR2 QGS. CDR3 DNA: TGTGCTATTGGGGAAAACCCCTCCCACGTGCTGGGGGATACGCCAGTGTACACCGATAAACTCATCTTT. This translates into CAIGENPSHVLGDTPVYTDKLIF.

Comments on this clone: The TCRdb record carries a much larger clone's protein, which differs from this DNA's translation at residue 9; a read error is the likely cause, and the protein listed here is the DNA translation. The genes are TRDV1 and TRDJ1; D is perhaps TRDD3 (5 bases). Germline values: CDR1 TSWWSYY, CDR2 QGS. The CDR3 consists of 17 residues. CDR3 in amino acids: CALGEGTLRDYTDKLIF. CDR3 DNA sequence: TGTGCTCTTGGGGAAGGAACTTTGAGGGATTACACGGATAAACTCATCTTT.

About this clone itself: The protein held in TCRdb is that of a much larger clone and does not match this DNA's translation at residue 14, likely because of a read error; the protein shown is translated from the DNA. This chain uses TRDV1 with TRDJ1; 12 bases are shared with TRDD3. TCRdb gives no J gene; it was assigned here by matching the DNA to germline. The length of the CDR3 is 21 residues. Looked up from germline, CDR1 is TSWWSYY and CDR2 is QGS. V was pared by 5 bases and J by 1 base, with 20 bases of the junction left unmatched. This CDR3 reads CALGKASAYWGIPNFTDKLIF. As DNA, the CDR3 is TGTGCTCTTGGGAAGGCCTCTGCGTACTGGGGGATACCCAACTTCACCGATAAACTCATCTTT.